The following is a TCR beta chain sequence with its context. Its antigen is undetermined. This sample was included in a study of blood T cells in healthy people across ages. General observations from the study: A greater number of naive CD4+ cells and higher diversity distinguished long-lived donors from aged donors.

CDR1 and CDR2 from the germline V gene are LGHNA and YNFKEQ. This CDR3 is built from 14 residues. The V gene lost 3 bases and the J gene lost 1 base, with 7 bases spanning the gap. A sample-barcoded 5' primer and a J-beta primer mix were used in a second PCR of roughly 6 to 12 cycles. Each cDNA molecule received a tag from a template-switch adaptor that had 12 random nucleotides. Every sample gave at least 2.5 million paired-end reads containing CDR3. TCRdb processed the 5' RACE reads anew with MiXCR; each CDR3 protein has one entry. The top ten clones hold 15% to 20% of a sample with some 1 million distinct CDR3 sequences, under 55% of them seen once. Isolating PBMCs gave at least 6 million of these cells per sample.

The sample was blood. The rearrangement joins TRBV4-2 to TRBJ1-5, with no clear D. The sequence was obtained from a woman aged 60-75 years in good health. DNA for the CDR3: TGTGCCAGCAGCCAGAAGGACAGCAATCAGCCCCAGCATTTT. This gives the protein CASSQKDSNQPQHF.